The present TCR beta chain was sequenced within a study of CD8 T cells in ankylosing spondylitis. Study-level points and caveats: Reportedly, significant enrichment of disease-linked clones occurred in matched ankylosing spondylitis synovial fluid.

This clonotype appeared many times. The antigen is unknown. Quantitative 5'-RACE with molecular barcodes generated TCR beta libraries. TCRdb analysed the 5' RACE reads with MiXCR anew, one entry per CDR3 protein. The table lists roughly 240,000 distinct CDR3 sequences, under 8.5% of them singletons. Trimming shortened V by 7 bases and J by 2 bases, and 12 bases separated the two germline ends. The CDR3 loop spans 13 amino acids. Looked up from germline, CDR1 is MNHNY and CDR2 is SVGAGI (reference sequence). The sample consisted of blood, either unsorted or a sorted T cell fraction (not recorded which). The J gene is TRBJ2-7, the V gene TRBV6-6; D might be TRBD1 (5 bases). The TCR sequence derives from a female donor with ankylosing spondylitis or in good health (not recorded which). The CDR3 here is CASTLDRPYEQYF. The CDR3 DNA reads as TGTGCCAGCACCCTCGACAGACCCTACGAGCAGTACTTC.